These 32 T cell receptor beta chains originate from one sample sequenced in a study of T cells after yellow fever vaccination. TCRdb re-called the 5' RACE reads with MiXCR, one entry per CDR3 protein. The sample yields fewer than 100,000 distinct CDR3 sequences, more than 7.5% seen once. The sequencing here drew on CD8+ T cells not binding an NS4B(214-222) dextramer, sorted from PBMCs, taken roughly 15 days after the first yellow fever vaccination. The receptors come from a man between 18 and 29 years old who received the YFV17D yellow fever vaccine.

In its sample, this clonotype ranks as medium-sized (0.01 to 0.1%). The chain couples TRBV5-1 to TRBJ1-6; D is perhaps TRBD1 (5 bases). This CDR3 spans 15 amino acids. V gave up 0 bases and J gave up 8 bases, with 12 bases separating them. Germline-derived CDR1 and CDR2 are SGHRS and YFSETQ. CDR3 nucleotides: TGCGCCAGCAGCTTGGGGGACCGCCTGTATTCACCCCTCCACTTT. Translating gives CASSLGDRLYSPLHF.

This clonotype was seen many times. The chain carries TRBV3-1 and TRBJ2-7; D is tentatively TRBD1 or TRBD2 (5 bases each). The CDR3 length is 15 residues. V was shortened by 1 base and J by 0 bases, with 10 bases between the two germline ends. CDR1 is LGHDT, CDR2 YNNKEL, per germline (reference sequence). CDR3 nucleotides: TGTGCCAGCAGCCAAGCCCGGGGCAGCTCCTACGAGCAGTACTTC. Translation gives CASSQARGSSYEQYF.

The rearrangement uses TRBV5-1 and TRBJ2-7; D unresolved. The V end was cut by 2 bases, the J end by 3 bases, with 12 bases between. CDR1 and CDR2 (germline): SGHRS, YFSETQ. The CDR3 totals 14 residues. The CDR3 DNA reads as TGCGCCAGCAGCTTCGGCGGCTCCGGCTACGAGCAGTACTTC. Amino acids: CASSFGGSGYEQYF. Full variable domain (outside the CDR3, taken from reference TRBV5-1 and TRBJ2-7): KAGVTQTPRYLIKTRGQQVTLSCSPISGHRSVSWYQQTPGQGLQFLFEYFSETQRNKGNFPGRFSGRQFSNSRSEMNVSTLELGDSALYLCASSFGGSGYEQYFGPGTRLTVT.

This chain links TRBV25-1 with TRBJ1-5; 7 bases agree with TRBD1. The germline V gene has CDR1 MGHDK and CDR2 SYGVNS. The CDR3 consists of 16 residues. With V trimmed by 8 bases and J by 5 bases, 15 bases remained unmatched. DNA of the CDR3: TGTGCCAGCGACCGACTGACAGGGTCAGAAGATCAGCCCCAGCATTTT. Its translation is CASDRLTGSEDQPQHF.

This sequence joins TRBV4-3 and TRBJ1-6, with 8 bases fitting TRBD1. This CDR3 contains 15 residues. CDR1 LGHNA and CDR2 YSLEER come from the germline V gene. V dropped 4 bases and J dropped 7; count of bases not matched to a gene: 6. CDR3 nucleotides: TGCGCCAGCAGCCGGGCGACAGGGGAAAATTCACCCCTCCACTTT. It encodes CASSRATGENSPLHF.

This clonotype has a handful of counts. This chain joins TRBV5-4 and TRBJ2-1; 9 nucleotides line up with TRBD1. This CDR3 comprises 15 residues. Trimming removed 2 bases from V and 5 bases from J; junction bases left unmatched: 5. Looked up from germline, CDR1 is SGHNT and CDR2 is YYREEE (reference sequence). The CDR3 DNA reads as TGTGCCAGCAGCTTCTGGACAGGGGCCAACAATGAGCAGTTCTTC. Amino acids: CASSFWTGANNEQFF.

The chain has TRBV4-2 and TRBJ2-5, with D possibly being TRBD1 or TRBD2 (5 bases each). Germline-derived CDR1 and CDR2 are LGHNA and YNFKEQ. This CDR3 is 19 amino acids long. The ends were cut back, 0 bases at V and 5 bases at J, with 25 bases in the middle. DNA of the CDR3: TGTGCCAGCAGCCAAGATTCTTTGAGTTTGGGGGTCGGCCGGGAGACCCAGTACTTC. It encodes CASSQDSLSLGVGRETQYF.

The gene calls are TRBV14 and TRBJ2-1, with 8 nucleotides matching TRBD1. This CDR3 contains 20 residues. Germline V CDR1 and CDR2: SGHDN, FVKESK. With V trimmed by 2 bases and J by 4 bases, 19 bases remained unmatched. The DNA for the CDR3 is TGTGCCAGCAGCCAAATGGGGACGAGGGACAGGTACGGGGGATACAATGAGCAGTTCTTC. It encodes CASSQMGTRDRYGGYNEQFF. The whole variable domain, filled in from reference TRBV14 and TRBJ2-1, reads EAGVTQFPSHSVIEKGQTVTLRCDPISGHDNLYWYRRVMGKEIKFLLHFVKESKQDESGMPNNRFLAERTGGTYSTLKVQPAELEDSGVYFCASSQMGTRDRYGGYNEQFFGPGTRLTVL.

The J gene is TRBJ1-6, the V gene TRBV27; TRBD1 agrees at 7 bases. V lost 6 bases and J lost 16; bases outside the gene matches: 15. CDR1 and CDR2 from the germline V gene are MNHEY and SMNVEV (reference sequence). The CDR3 spans 14 residues. The CDR3 reads CASSLGGPEGRLHF. CDR3 coding DNA: TGTGCCAGCAGCCTAGGGGGCCCAGAAGGCAGACTCCACTTT.

In nucleotides, the CDR3 is TGTGCCAGCAGCCAAGATAGCAGGACTAGCGGCACCGGGGAGCTGTTTTTT. It specifies CASSQDSRTSGTGELFF. The chain couples TRBV4-2 to TRBJ2-2, with TRBD2 identical over 10 bases. The CDR3 has 17 residues. Trimming took 0 bases from V and 4 from J; bases not matched to a gene: 5. CDR1 and CDR2 (germline): LGHNA, YNFKEQ.

The CDR3 DNA reads TGTGCCAGCAGCTCCACCCGGTGGGGGGGGCTCTTCACAGATACGCAGTATTTT. Its translation is CASSSTRWGGLFTDTQYF. The chain recombines TRBV5-5 with TRBJ2-3; a weak D match, TRBD2 (7 bases). Trimming left V 3 bases short and J 2 bases short, with 22 bases between. This CDR3 is 18 amino acids long. Germline CDR1 reads SGHKS; CDR2 reads YYEKEE (reference sequence).

V usage is TRBV10-2 and J usage is TRBJ2-7; 9 bases agree with TRBD1. The CDR3 is 14 residues long. Germline V gives CDR1 WSHSY, CDR2 SAAADI. V was pared by 8 bases and J by 4 bases, with 9 bases of the junction left unmatched. The CDR3 loop is CASAGTGSPYEQYF. CDR3 coding DNA: TGCGCCAGCGCCGGGACAGGGTCCCCTTACGAGCAGTACTTC.

This CDR3 reads CASTKGEDPYNSPLHF. For the CDR3, the DNA is TGTGCCAGCACCAAAGGGGAAGACCCCTATAATTCACCCCTCCACTTT. The chain uses TRBV12-3 or TRBV12-4 and TRBJ1-6; possible D gene TRBD1, 5 bases. The CDR3 is 16 residues long. The V and J ends lost 7 bases and 2 bases respectively, with 15 bases between them.

The chain couples TRBV25-1 to TRBJ1-1; D unclear. Trimming removed 2 bases from V and 1 base from J, with 14 bases in between. From germline, CDR1 is MGHDK and CDR2 SYGVNS. CDR3 length: 16 amino acids. The CDR3 region is CASSERLGGPNTEAFF. DNA for the CDR3: TGTGCCAGCAGTGAAAGATTGGGCGGACCGAACACTGAAGCTTTCTTT.

This sequence joins TRBV6-5 and TRBJ2-1; tentative D call: TRBD1 (5 bases). The CDR3 is made up of 16 amino acids. Per germline, CDR1 MNHEY and CDR2 SVGAGI. Trimming took off 2 bases at V and 3 bases at J, with 14 bases between the two ends. The CDR3 nucleotides read TGTGCCAGCAGTTACACTTTCGGACAACACTACAATGAGCAGTTCTTC. Translating gives CASSYTFGQHYNEQFF.

This clonotype came up a few times. CDR3 residues: CAWGTTGLLNTEAFF. DNA of the CDR3: TGTGCCTGGGGGACCACCGGGCTTCTTAACACTGAAGCTTTCTTT. V gene TRBV30 combines with J gene TRBJ1-1; D may be TRBD1 (5 bases). V lost 5 bases to trimming and J lost 2 bases, with 18 bases between them. Germline assignment: CDR1 GTSNPN and CDR2 SVGIG (reference sequence). The CDR3 runs 15 residues.

This clonotype appeared a few times. This chain uses TRBV5-6 with TRBJ1-5, with 11 bases identical to TRBD1. The CDR3 has 15 amino acids. V lost 2 bases and J lost 6; bases outside the gene matches: 4. Germline loops: CDR1 SGHDT, CDR2 YYEEEE. CDR3 nucleotides: TGTGCCAGCAGCTTCGGGGACAGGGGGATTCAGCCCCAGCATTTT. Translated: CASSFGDRGIQPQHF.

This clonotype has a handful of counts. The CDR3 sequence: CASSAAVLSYNEQFF. The CDR3 region has the DNA TGCGCCAGCAGCGCCGCGGTCCTCTCCTACAATGAGCAGTTCTTC. This chain uses TRBV5-1 with TRBJ2-1; no reliable D call. Trimming left V 4 bases short and J 0 bases short, with 11 bases between. Germline V CDR1 and CDR2: SGHRS, YFSETQ. The CDR3 runs to 15 residues.

This clonotype has more than one count but fewer than ten. The chain recombines TRBV12-3 or TRBV12-4 with TRBJ1-2; 8 nucleotides align to TRBD1. The V and J ends lost 3 bases and 8 bases, in that order; junction bases with no gene match: 8. The CDR3 runs 14 residues. CDR3: CASSFHRGSYGYTF. The DNA for the CDR3 is TGTGCCAGCAGTTTCCACAGGGGGTCATACGGCTACACCTTC.

This clonotype was detected only a few times. The rearrangement joins TRBV29-1 to TRBJ2-1; 8 bases fit TRBD2. Per germline, CDR1 SQVTM and CDR2 ANQGSEA. This CDR3 contains 17 residues. V lost 4 bases to trimming and J lost 6 bases; unmatched junction nucleotides: 17. The DNA for the CDR3 is TGCAGCGTTGTGGGCCTCCCGGGAGGGTCTGGGGTCAATGAGCAGTTCTTC. Residues: CSVVGLPGGSGVNEQFF.

In regard to this clonotype: This could be a read error, since a much larger clone is one nucleotide away. The chain combines TRBV3-1 with TRBJ2-6, with 10 bases aligning to TRBD1. The CDR3 runs to 17 residues. Losses at the gene ends were 7 bases for V and 2 bases for J; bases not matched to a gene: 8. Germline CDR1 reads LGHDT; CDR2 reads YNNKEL (reference sequence). The CDR3 loop is CASIPWTGGAGANVLTF. CDR3 coding DNA: TGTGCCAGCATCCCATGGACAGGGGGGGCTGGGGCCAACGTCCTGACTTTC.

This clonotype was seen only a few times. This chain uses TRBV27 with TRBJ2-7, with D unclear. CDR3 length equals 16 residues. Trimming took off 2 bases at V and 0 bases at J, with 14 bases between the two ends. Germline V lookup: CDR1 MNHEY, CDR2 SMNVEV (reference sequence). The chain's CDR3 is CASSLITGSLSYEQYF. Written as DNA, the CDR3 is TGTGCCAGCAGTTTAATTACGGGCTCCCTCTCCTACGAGCAGTACTTC.

The rearrangement links TRBV7-6 to TRBJ2-5; perhaps D is TRBD1 or TRBD2 (5 bases each). Germline CDR1 reads SGHVS; CDR2 reads FNYEAQ. This CDR3 contains 14 residues. The V gene lost 1 base and the J gene lost 4 bases, with 10 bases spanning the gap. The CDR3 sequence: CASSLVAGRETQYF. DNA for the CDR3: TGTGCCAGCAGCTTAGTCGCAGGGAGAGAGACCCAGTACTTC.

Only a few counts were recorded for this clonotype. The chain's CDR3 is CSVELGSEVKETQYF. The DNA for the CDR3 is TGCAGCGTTGAACTGGGGTCGGAGGTAAAGGAGACCCAGTACTTC. V gene TRBV29-1 combines with J gene TRBJ2-5, with a weak D call TRBD2 (5 bases). The CDR3 spans 15 residues. With 2 bases removed from V and 5 bases from J, the gap between germline ends came to 18 bases. Germline values: CDR1 SQVTM, CDR2 ANQGSEA.

This clonotype was counted a few times. This chain links TRBV4-1 with TRBJ1-1; TRBD1 matches 9 bases. The CDR3 sequence is 16 residues long. Trimming at V came to 3 bases and at J to 5 bases, leaving 10 bases not matched to a gene. Germline V gene data show CDR1 as MGHRA and CDR2 as YSYEKL. The CDR3 spells CASSQDTGGARTEAFF. The CDR3 nucleotides read TGCGCCAGCAGCCAGGATACAGGGGGCGCAAGGACTGAAGCTTTCTTT.

This clonotype has only a few counts. The chain uses TRBV27 and TRBJ2-7; weak D call: TRBD2 (5 bases). Germline values: CDR1 MNHEY, CDR2 SMNVEV (reference sequence). V was clipped by 1 base and J by 3 bases, with 13 bases between them. The CDR3 is made up of 15 amino acids. This CDR3 is CASSLWVGELYEQYF. CDR3 in DNA: TGTGCCAGCAGTTTATGGGTCGGGGAACTCTACGAGCAGTACTTC.

This clonotype was counted a few times. This chain joins TRBV20-1 and TRBJ1-1; D is ambiguous. The CDR3 runs to 11 residues. Trimming took 7 bases from V and 1 from J, leaving 7 bases between them. Germline loops: CDR1 DFQATT, CDR2 SNEGSKA (reference sequence). The CDR3 region has the DNA TGCAGTGTTCGTTCGAACACTGAAGCTTTCTTT. It encodes CSVRSNTEAFF.

This chain connects TRBV27 to TRBJ2-1; TRBD2 is a possible D gene (5 bases). Germline CDR1 MNHEY, CDR2 SMNVEV (reference sequence). Trimming took off 3 bases at V and 12 bases at J, with 15 bases between the two ends. CDR3 size: 13 residues. The CDR3 is CASSFTGNTGQFF. CDR3 sequence (DNA): TGTGCCAGCAGTTTTACGGGAAACACGGGGCAGTTCTTC.

This clonotype came up a few times. The chain couples TRBV6-1 to TRBJ2-3; a weak D match, TRBD2 (5 bases). V lost 6 bases, J lost 4 bases, and 11 bases lay in between. CDR3 size: 13 residues. Germline loops: CDR1 MNHNS, CDR2 SASEGT. This CDR3 is CASSRTLADTQYF. CDR3 DNA sequence: TGTGCCAGCAGCCGAACACTAGCAGATACGCAGTATTTT.

This clonotype was recorded a few times. The gene calls are TRBV12-3 or TRBV12-4 and TRBJ1-5, with unresolved D. The CDR3 length is 12 residues. Trimming took 6 bases from V and 4 from J, leaving 7 bases between them. The CDR3 DNA is TGTGCCAGCAGCCACAGAAATCAGCCCCAGCATTTT. Translating it yields CASSHRNQPQHF.

This clonotype was detected only a few times. The genes are TRBV7-2 and TRBJ2-1, with 15 bases that match TRBD2. Looked up from germline, CDR1 is SGHTA and CDR2 is FQGNSA. The length of the CDR3 is 15 residues. V dropped 4 bases and J dropped 7; count of bases not matched to a gene: 2. CDR3 DNA: TGTGCCAGCAGCTACGGACTAGCGGGGGGGAATGAGCAGTTCTTC. Translated: CASSYGLAGGNEQFF.

The chain carries TRBV12-5 and TRBJ1-3, with unresolved D. Germline V lookup: CDR1 LGHNT, CDR2 FRNRAP. This CDR3 spans 17 amino acids. With 6 bases removed from V and 2 bases from J, the gap between germline ends came to 20 bases. The CDR3, as DNA: TGTGCTAGTGGCCAGAACTTGGGAGGAAGCGCTGGAAACACCATATATTTT. It specifies CASGQNLGGSAGNTIYF.